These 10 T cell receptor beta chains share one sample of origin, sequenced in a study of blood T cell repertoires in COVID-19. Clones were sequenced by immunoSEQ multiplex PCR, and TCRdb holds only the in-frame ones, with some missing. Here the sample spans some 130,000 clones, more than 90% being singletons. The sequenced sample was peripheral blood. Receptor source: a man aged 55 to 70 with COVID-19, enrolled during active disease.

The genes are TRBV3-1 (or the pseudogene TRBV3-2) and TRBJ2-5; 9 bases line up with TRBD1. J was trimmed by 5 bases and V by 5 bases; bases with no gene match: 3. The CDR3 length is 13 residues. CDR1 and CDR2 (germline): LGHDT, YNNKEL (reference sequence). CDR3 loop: CASSADRGETQYF. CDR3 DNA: TGTGCCAGCAGCGCGGACAGGGGCGAGACCCAGTACTTC.

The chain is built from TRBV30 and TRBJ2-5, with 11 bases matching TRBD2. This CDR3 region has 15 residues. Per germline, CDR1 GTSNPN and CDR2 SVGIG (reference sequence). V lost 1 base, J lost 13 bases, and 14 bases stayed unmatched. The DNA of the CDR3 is TGTGCCTGGAGTGCGGGTCGGCTAGCGGGGGGTTGGGGGTACTTC. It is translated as CAWSAGRLAGGWGYF.

The CDR3, as DNA: TGTGCCAGCAGCCCCTCGAGCGGACCATTACAAGAGACCCAGTACTTC. Encoded protein: CASSPSSGPLQETQYF. The chain joins TRBV9 to TRBJ2-5; D might be TRBD2 (5 bases). CDR1 is SGDLS and CDR2 is YYNGEE in the germline V gene. This CDR3 region has 16 residues. V dropped 4 bases and J dropped 2 bases, with 18 bases sitting between them.

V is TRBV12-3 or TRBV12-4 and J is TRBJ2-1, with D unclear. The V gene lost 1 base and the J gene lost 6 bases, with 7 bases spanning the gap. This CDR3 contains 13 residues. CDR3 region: CASSLDTSNEQFF. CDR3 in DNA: TGTGCCAGCAGTTTAGACACGTCCAATGAGCAGTTCTTC.

DNA of the CDR3: TGTGCCAGCAGTGGAGAACCCACCTCGGTCATATATTTT. It is translated as CASSGEPTSVIYF. This chain uses TRBV2 with TRBJ1-3; D gene uncertain. V lost 4 bases and J 12 bases, leaving 16 bases between the germline ends. The length of the CDR3 is 13 residues. The germline V gene encodes CDR1 SNHLY and CDR2 FYNNEI. Full variable domain (rest looked up from reference TRBV2 and TRBJ1-3): EPEVTQTPSHQVTQMGQEVILRCVPISNHLYFYWYRQILGQKVEFLVSFYNNEISEKSEIFDDQFSVERPDGSNFTLKIRSTKLEDSAMYFCASSGEPTSVIYFGEGSWLTVV.

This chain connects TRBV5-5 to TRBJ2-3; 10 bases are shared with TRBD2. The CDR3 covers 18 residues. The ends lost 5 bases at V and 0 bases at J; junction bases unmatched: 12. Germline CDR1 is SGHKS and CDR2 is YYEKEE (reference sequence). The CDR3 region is CASSSPGTSGTSTDTQYF. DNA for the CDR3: TGTGCCAGCAGTTCTCCCGGTACTAGCGGGACTAGCACAGATACGCAGTATTTT.

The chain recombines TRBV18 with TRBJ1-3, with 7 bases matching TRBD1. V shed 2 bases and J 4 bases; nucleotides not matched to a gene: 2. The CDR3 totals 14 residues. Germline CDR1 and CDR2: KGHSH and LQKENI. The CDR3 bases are TGTGCCAGCTCACCAGGGGGACAGGGAAACACCATATATTTT. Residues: CASSPGGQGNTIYF.

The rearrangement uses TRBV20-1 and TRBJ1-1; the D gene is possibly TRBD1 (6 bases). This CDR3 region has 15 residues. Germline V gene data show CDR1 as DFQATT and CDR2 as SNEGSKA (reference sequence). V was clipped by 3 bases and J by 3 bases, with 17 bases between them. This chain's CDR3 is CSASGGGNWHTEAFF. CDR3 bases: TGCAGTGCTAGTGGGGGCGGAAACTGGCACACTGAAGCTTTCTTT.

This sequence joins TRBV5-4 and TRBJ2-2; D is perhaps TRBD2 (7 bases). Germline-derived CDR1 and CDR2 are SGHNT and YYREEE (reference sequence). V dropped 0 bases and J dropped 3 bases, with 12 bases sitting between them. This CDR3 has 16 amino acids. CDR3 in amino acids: CASSLAKGGDTGELFF. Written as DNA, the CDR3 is TGTGCCAGCAGCTTGGCTAAAGGGGGGGACACCGGGGAGCTGTTTTTT.

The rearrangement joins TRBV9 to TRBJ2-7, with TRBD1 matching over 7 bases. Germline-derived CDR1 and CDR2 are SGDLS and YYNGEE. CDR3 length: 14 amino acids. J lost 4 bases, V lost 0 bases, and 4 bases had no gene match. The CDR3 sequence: CASSVGQGDYEQYF. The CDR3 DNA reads TGTGCCAGCAGCGTAGGACAGGGAGATTACGAGCAGTACTTC.